This T cell receptor (beta chain) is drawn from a study of PD-1 blockade in classical Hodgkin lymphoma. About the research overall: Every 2 weeks, patients had 3 mg/kg nivolumab intravenously.

Data came from immunoSEQ multiplex PCR; TCRdb stores just in-frame clones and leaves some out. The table has approximately 1,900 clones, around 85% seen once. J was trimmed by 2 bases and V by 8 bases; bases with no gene match: 7. The CDR3 extends over 16 amino acids. CDR1 is WSHSY and CDR2 is SAAADI in the germline V gene. Time point defined: cycle 4 day 1 (C4D1), after about 6 weeks of nivolumab. All trial patients relapsed after autologous stem cell transplantation. By magnetic negative selection, CD4+ T cells were purified from thawed PBMCs. The study, taken as a whole, reports: Repertoires differed for reasons still undefined, possibly disease activity or prior therapy. By C4D1, CD4+ diversity increased significantly, especially in complete responders.

Details on this clone: Its cognate antigen is unknown.

This specimen consisted of CD4+ T cells from blood, obtained before the fourth cycle of nivolumab. This TCR derives from a human donor with classical Hodgkin lymphoma. J is TRBJ2-2 and V is TRBV10-2; 11 nucleotides match TRBD2. The CDR3 loop reads CASYSLAGGNTGELFF. CDR3 bases: TGCGCCAGCTACTCTCTAGCGGGGGGTAACACCGGGGAGCTGTTTTTT.